This TCR beta chain is from a study of blood T cell repertoires in COVID-19. Germline V gene sequence: CDR1 SGHDT, CDR2 YYEEEE. V was cut by 1 base and J by 7 bases, with 5 bases left in between. This CDR3 spans 11 amino acids. Per the authors' pipeline: Nucleated cell counts were estimated from reference gene primer amplification. The protocol was immunoSEQ multiplex PCR, while the TCRdb copy is restricted to in-frame clones and leaves out a portion. The V and J calls and clone size come from that table; D and trimming were worked out from the DNA. This sample yields more than 110,000 clones, of which 80% to 90% are seen a single time; about 4.5% belongs to the top ten. Enrolled through a virtual design, the participants were between roughly 18 and 95 years of age and came from 24 US areas.

This sequence originates from a man aged 50 or older who had recovered from COVID-19. The material sequenced was PBMCs or T cells enriched from blood (not recorded which). This rearrangement joins TRBV5-6 to TRBJ1-2; D is undetermined. CDR3: CASSLSGGYTF. DNA of the CDR3: TGTGCCAGCAGCTTGTCCGGTGGCTACACCTTC. The full variable domain, completed using reference TRBV5-6 and TRBJ1-2, is DAGVTQSPTHLIKTRGQQVTLRCSPKSGHDTVSWYQQALGQGPQFIFQYYEEEERQRGNFPDRFSGHQFPNYSSELNVNALLLGDSALYLCASSLSGGYTFGSGTRLTVV.